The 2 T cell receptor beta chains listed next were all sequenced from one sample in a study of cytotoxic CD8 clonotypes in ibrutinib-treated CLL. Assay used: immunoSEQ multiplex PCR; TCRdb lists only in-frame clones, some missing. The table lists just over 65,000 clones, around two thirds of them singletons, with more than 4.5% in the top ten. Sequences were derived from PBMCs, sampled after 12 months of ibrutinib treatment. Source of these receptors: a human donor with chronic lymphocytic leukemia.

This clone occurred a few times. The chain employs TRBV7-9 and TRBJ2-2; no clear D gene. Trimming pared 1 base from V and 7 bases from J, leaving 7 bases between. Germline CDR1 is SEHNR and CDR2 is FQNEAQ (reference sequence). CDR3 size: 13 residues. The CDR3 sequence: CASSLVEGGELFF. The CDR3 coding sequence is TGTGCCAGCAGCTTAGTGGAAGGCGGGGAGCTGTTTTTT.

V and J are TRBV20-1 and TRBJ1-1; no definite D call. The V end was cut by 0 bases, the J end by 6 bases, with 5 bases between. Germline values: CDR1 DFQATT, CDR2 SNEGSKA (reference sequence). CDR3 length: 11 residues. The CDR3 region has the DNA TGCAGTGCTAGAGATTGGCCTGAAGCTTTCTTT. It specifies CSARDWPEAFF.